One sample yielded the 27 T cell receptor beta chains listed below, sequenced in a study of technical replicates of blood from a handful of donors. Generated by immunoSEQ multiplex PCR, the TCRdb table keeps only in-frame clones and is missing some. The profile shows 70,000 to 85,000 clones, around 95% of them singletons. The sample comprised T cells isolated from PBMCs. The receptors originated from a human donor in good health.

The chain links TRBV5-1 to TRBJ1-4; D ambiguous. Germline V CDR1 and CDR2: SGHRS, YFSETQ. This CDR3 comprises 13 residues. V lost 5 bases to trimming and J lost 3 bases, with 8 bases between them. The CDR3 protein is CASRAGSNEKLFF. Here the CDR3 DNA reads TGCGCCAGCAGGGCCGGGTCTAATGAAAAACTGTTTTTT.

The CDR3 region is CASSEMGVIYEQYF. The CDR3 DNA is TGTGCCAGCAGTGAAATGGGAGTAATCTACGAGCAGTACTTC. V usage is TRBV6-1 and J usage is TRBJ2-7, with a tentative D call TRBD2 (5 bases). The CDR3 has 14 amino acids. V dropped 2 bases and J dropped 3 bases, with 11 bases sitting between them. From germline, CDR1 is MNHNS and CDR2 SASEGT.

The chain joins TRBV4-1 to TRBJ1-4; the match to TRBD1 covers 8 bases. The CDR3 contains 12 residues. Germline lookup yields CDR1 MGHRA and CDR2 YSYEKL. J gave up 6 bases and V 11 bases, and 5 bases lay outside the gene matches. CDR3 nucleotide sequence: TGCGCCGGAGGGACAGGAGATGAAAAACTGTTTTTT. Translated: CAGGTGDEKLFF.

The chain uses TRBV4-1 and TRBJ2-5, with TRBD2 as a possible D gene (5 bases). In germline, CDR1 is MGHRA, CDR2 YSYEKL. This CDR3 has 12 amino acids. Trimming cost V 2 bases and J 4 bases, with 5 bases left between them. This CDR3 is CASSQSGETQYF. For the CDR3, the DNA is TGCGCCAGCAGCCAAAGCGGAGAGACCCAGTACTTC.

V usage is TRBV7-6 and J usage is TRBJ1-1, with 9 bases matching TRBD1. The CDR3 totals 15 residues. V dropped 5 bases and J dropped 2; count of bases not matched to a gene: 6. The germline V gene encodes CDR1 SGHVS and CDR2 FNYEAQ. CDR3: CASSPGTGLNTEAFF. CDR3 in DNA: TGTGCCAGCAGCCCCGGGACAGGGTTAAACACTGAAGCTTTCTTT.

The chain has TRBV7-2 and TRBJ2-2; D is undetermined. V was trimmed by 0 bases and J by 7 bases, leaving 3 bases between them. The V gene's germline CDR1 is SGHTA and CDR2 FQGNSA. The CDR3 contains 12 residues. The CDR3, as DNA: TGTGCCAGCAGCTTAGCCGGCGGGGAGCTGTTTTTT. This sequence encodes CASSLAGGELFF.

A single count supports this clone. The chain employs TRBV28 and TRBJ1-1; 7 bases are a match to TRBD1. The V gene's germline CDR1 is MDHEN and CDR2 SYDVKM. Trimming removed 2 bases from V and 4 bases from J; junction bases left unmatched: 7. The CDR3 length is 15 residues. CDR3 sequence: CASSLRSGGSTEAFF. As DNA, the CDR3 is TGTGCCAGCAGTTTACGTTCAGGGGGAAGCACTGAAGCTTTCTTT.

A few counts support this clone. The chain couples TRBV5-1 to TRBJ1-1; maybe TRBD1 (6 bases). Trimming shortened V by 4 bases and J by 1 base, and 11 bases separated the two germline ends. The CDR3 has 14 amino acids. Germline assignment: CDR1 SGHRS and CDR2 YFSETQ. The CDR3 protein is CASSQGTANTEAFF. The CDR3 nucleotides are TGCGCCAGCAGCCAGGGGACGGCGAACACTGAAGCTTTCTTT.

This clone was found once. The CDR3 DNA reads as TGTGCCAGCAGTCTTACGCGACAGGGGAATGGCTACACCTTC. Its translation: CASSLTRQGNGYTF. The chain uses TRBV5-4 and TRBJ1-2; 8 bases line up with TRBD1. Germline values: CDR1 SGHNT, CDR2 YYREEE (reference sequence). The trim removed 5 bases at V and 6 bases at J, leaving 9 bases unmatched. The CDR3 covers 14 residues.

V usage is TRBV19 and J usage is TRBJ2-1; 9 bases fit TRBD2. The CDR3 runs to 14 residues. The germline gives CDR1 LNHDA, CDR2 SQIVND (reference sequence). V was pared by 6 bases and J by 8 bases, with 8 bases of the junction left unmatched. The CDR3 nucleotides read TGTGCCAGTAGGGCTAGCGGGAAATTCCATGAGCAGTTCTTC. Protein product: CASRASGKFHEQFF.

The J gene is TRBJ2-3, the V gene TRBV28; TRBD1 matches at 8 bases. The junction had 3 bases not matched to a gene; V was cut back by 8 bases and J by 2 bases. The germline V gene has CDR1 MDHEN and CDR2 SYDVKM. This CDR3 has 13 amino acids. The CDR3 DNA reads as TGTGCCAGCTGGGACAGGTACACAGATACGCAGTATTTT. It is translated as CASWDRYTDTQYF.

The genes are TRBV7-9 and TRBJ1-2, with D tentatively TRBD1 (6 bases). The germline V and J ends were trimmed by 3 bases and 10 bases, with 15 bases remaining between them. Germline V gene data show CDR1 as SEHNR and CDR2 as FQNEAQ (reference sequence). The CDR3 is 13 amino acids. The CDR3 DNA is TGTGCCAGCAGCTTTCCGACAGGAGAAAACTACACCTTC. This translates into CASSFPTGENYTF.

This chain connects TRBV30 to TRBJ1-2; possibly TRBD1 for D (6 bases). This CDR3 region has 15 residues. Trimming left V 3 bases short and J 2 bases short, with 16 bases between. Germline values: CDR1 GTSNPN, CDR2 SVGIG (reference sequence). The CDR3 spells CAWRGVGQRNYGYTF. CDR3 bases: TGTGCCTGGAGGGGGGTCGGACAGAGGAACTATGGCTACACCTTC.

The chain uses TRBV7-8 and TRBJ2-7; TRBD1 might be the D (5 bases). The length of the CDR3 is 15 residues. V was clipped by 0 bases and J by 2 bases, with 11 bases between them. The germline V gene encodes CDR1 SGHVS and CDR2 FQNEAQ. The CDR3 DNA reads as TGTGCCAGCAGCTTAGCCGGACAAAGTACCTACGAGCAGTACTTC. It is translated as CASSLAGQSTYEQYF. Looking up the rest from reference TRBV7-8 and TRBJ2-7 gives the full variable domain: GAGVSQSPRYKVAKRGQDVALRCDPISGHVSLFWYQQALGQGPEFLTYFQNEAQLDKSGLPSDRFFAERPEGSVSTLKIQRTQQEDSAVYLCASSLAGQSTYEQYFGPGTRLTVT.

This chain joins TRBV18 and TRBJ2-1; 10 bases are shared with TRBD2. CDR3 length: 16 amino acids. Trimming took 4 bases from V and 8 from J; bases not matched to a gene: 11. CDR1 and CDR2 from the germline V gene are KGHSH and LQKENI. The CDR3 DNA sequence: TGTGCCAGCTCACGTTCCGGGACTAGCGTCTTCCATGAGCAGTTCTTC. Its protein is CASSRSGTSVFHEQFF. Full variable domain (remainder filled in from reference TRBV18 and TRBJ2-1): NAGVMQNPRHLVRRRGQEARLRCSPMKGHSHVYWYRQLPEEGLKFMVYLQKENIIDESGMPKERFSAEFPKEGPSILRIQQVVRGDSAAYFCASSRSGTSVFHEQFFGPGTRLTVL.

V gene TRBV15 combines with J gene TRBJ1-2; D may be TRBD1 (6 bases). Germline CDR1 reads LNHNV; CDR2 reads YYDKDF (reference sequence). Trimming took off 3 bases at V and 0 bases at J, with 20 bases between the two ends. This CDR3 comprises 18 residues. Here the CDR3 reads CATSRWLVGHRTNYGYTF. The CDR3 nucleotides read TGTGCCACCAGCAGGTGGTTGGTGGGACACCGAACTAACTATGGCTACACCTTC.

The count of this clone is one. This chain joins TRBV4-1 and TRBJ1-2, with 7 nucleotides matching TRBD1. The J segment lost 11 bases and the V segment lost 4 bases, leaving 19 bases of the junction unmatched. Germline CDR1 MGHRA, CDR2 YSYEKL. CDR3 length equals 16 residues. The CDR3 DNA is TGCGCCAGCAGCCTGACAGGGTTGCTCTTATTTTGGGATTACACCTTC. Amino acid sequence: CASSLTGLLLFWDYTF.

The V gene is TRBV2, the J gene TRBJ1-2, with D maybe TRBD1 (5 bases). Germline CDR1 and CDR2: SNHLY and FYNNEI. The V and J ends lost 6 bases and 3 bases respectively, with 14 bases between them. The CDR3 is 14 residues long. The CDR3: CASSRGGGYYGYTF. The CDR3 region has the DNA TGTGCCAGCAGCCGTGGGGGGGGTTACTATGGCTACACCTTC.

The rearrangement joins TRBV7-8 to TRBJ1-5; D is uncertain. The CDR3 totals 13 residues. Looked up from germline, CDR1 is SGHVS and CDR2 is FQNEAQ. The V and J ends lost 5 bases and 6 bases respectively, with 11 bases between them. CDR3 in amino acids: CASSPLSAQPQHF. In DNA, the CDR3 is TGTGCCAGCAGCCCACTATCGGCTCAGCCCCAGCATTTT. The full variable domain, with the rest looked up from reference TRBV7-8 and TRBJ1-5, is GAGVSQSPRYKVAKRGQDVALRCDPISGHVSLFWYQQALGQGPEFLTYFQNEAQLDKSGLPSDRFFAERPEGSVSTLKIQRTQQEDSAVYLCASSPLSAQPQHFGDGTRLSIL.

The CDR3 nucleotides read TGTGCCAGCAGTGAAGCGCCCGGCGGGAAGATAGATACGCAGTATTTT. Its protein product is CASSEAPGGKIDTQYF. V and J are TRBV2 and TRBJ2-3, with D possibly matching TRBD2 (6 bases). V was shortened by 0 bases and J by 5 bases, with 15 bases between the two germline ends. The CDR3 consists of 16 residues. Germline V gene lookup returns CDR1 SNHLY and CDR2 FYNNEI.

V usage is TRBV28 and J usage is TRBJ2-7; TRBD1 aligns across 7 bases. This CDR3 region has 14 residues. Trimming took 5 bases from V and 4 from J; bases not matched to a gene: 8. Germline values: CDR1 MDHEN, CDR2 SYDVKM. The CDR3 region has the DNA TGTGCCAGCAGTATTACAGGGGTTCTGTACGAGCAGTACTTC. Encoded protein: CASSITGVLYEQYF.

The chain links TRBV28 to TRBJ1-4; 8 bases align to TRBD1. Germline CDR1 reads MDHEN; CDR2 reads SYDVKM. The CDR3 has 12 amino acids. Unmatched junction bases numbered 7, after V lost 9 bases and J lost 10 bases. DNA for the CDR3: TGTGCCAGTAGACAGGGGCTCGGAAAACTGTTTTTT. Translating it yields CASRQGLGKLFF.

This chain links TRBV7-9 with TRBJ1-5; 9 bases are shared with TRBD1. Per the germline V gene, CDR1 is SEHNR and CDR2 is FQNEAQ (reference sequence). This CDR3 has 16 amino acids. The trim removed 2 bases at V and 5 bases at J, leaving 7 bases unmatched. CDR3 in DNA: TGTGCCAGCAGCTTATTCCGGACAGGGGAGGATCAGCCCCAGCATTTT. It translates to CASSLFRTGEDQPQHF.

The J gene is TRBJ1-1, the V gene TRBV19, with D possibly being TRBD1 (5 bases). The ends were cut back, 5 bases at V and 4 bases at J, with 11 bases in the middle. CDR3 length equals 13 residues. Germline CDR1 reads LNHDA; CDR2 reads SQIVND (reference sequence). CDR3 bases: TGTGCCAGTAGTGGGGGGTTTAGCACTGAAGCTTTCTTT. Its protein is CASSGGFSTEAFF.

This chain links TRBV7-9 with TRBJ1-1; D may be TRBD1 (5 bases). This CDR3 is built from 15 residues. Trimming took off 2 bases at V and 1 base at J, with 11 bases between the two ends. Germline V CDR1 and CDR2: SEHNR, FQNEAQ (reference sequence). Here the CDR3 DNA reads TGTGCCAGCAGCTTAATCGGACAAAGGAACACTGAAGCTTTCTTT. Amino acids: CASSLIGQRNTEAFF.

This clone was seen a single time. CDR3 region: CASSEGVDRGYGYTF. For the CDR3, the DNA is TGTGCCAGCAGTGAGGGGGTCGACAGGGGCTATGGCTACACCTTC. The rearrangement links TRBV6-1 to TRBJ1-2; 8 bases are shared with TRBD1. Germline V lookup: CDR1 MNHNS, CDR2 SASEGT. The CDR3 covers 15 residues. With 3 bases clipped from V and 4 bases from J, the junction kept 7 bases outside the gene matches.

The rearrangement uses TRBV28 and TRBJ1-4; 7 nucleotides align to TRBD1. This CDR3 spans 14 amino acids. CDR1 and CDR2 from the germline V gene are MDHEN and SYDVKM. Germline trimming cut 2 bases from V and 8 bases from J; bases unmatched to any gene: 5. The CDR3, as DNA: TGTGCCAGCAGTTTACCACAGGGGTGGGAAAAACTGTTTTTT. Translation gives CASSLPQGWEKLFF. Combining the CDR3 with reference TRBV28 and TRBJ1-4 gives the whole variable domain DVKVTQSSRYLVKRTGEKVFLECVQDMDHENMFWYRQDPGLGLRLIYFSYDVKMKEKGDIPEGYSVSREKKERFSLILESASTNQTSMYLCASSLPQGWEKLFFGSGTQLSVL.